One and the same sample provided the 26 T cell receptor beta chains below, sequenced in a study of radiotherapy plus CTLA-4 blockade in lung cancer. Profiled with immunoSEQ multiplex PCR; TCRdb holds only in-frame clones, not every one. The sample consists of approximately 80,000 clones, approximately 73% of them appearing once. Material: peripheral blood, obtained from a patient treated with radiotherapy plus ipilimumab. The receptors stem from a human donor with non-small cell lung cancer whose response to radiotherapy plus ipilimumab could not be evaluated.

The chain employs TRBV5-1 and TRBJ2-3; 7 positions match TRBD2. Germline assignment: CDR1 SGHRS and CDR2 YFSETQ. The CDR3 is made up of 15 amino acids. The trim removed 0 bases at V and 3 bases at J, leaving 4 bases unmatched. The DNA of the CDR3 is TGCGCCAGCAGCTTGGGGGACTATGAAACAGATACGCAGTATTTT. Translation gives CASSLGDYETDTQYF.

V and J are TRBV4-2 and TRBJ2-7; D gene ambiguous. This CDR3 has 14 amino acids. Germline V gives CDR1 LGHNA, CDR2 YNFKEQ. V lost 4 bases, J lost 3 bases, and 13 bases lay in between. The DNA for the CDR3 is TGTGCCAGCAGCCCACGCTTGACACTCTACGAGCAGTACTTC. Amino acid sequence: CASSPRLTLYEQYF.

As regards this clone: A read error may produce the germline difference seen at one junction end. This sequence joins TRBV2 and TRBJ2-1, with a tentative D call TRBD1 (6 bases). Germline-derived CDR1 and CDR2 are SNHLY and FYNNEI. The CDR3 runs 17 residues. The CDR3 spells CASSEDLQGSSYNERFF. The DNA of the CDR3 is TGTGCCAGCAGTGAAGATCTACAGGGTTCGTCCTACAATGAGCGGTTCTTC.

This chain joins TRBV6-5 and TRBJ1-5; D is unresolved. The CDR3 loop spans 14 amino acids. The germline V and J ends were trimmed by 6 bases and 1 base, with 10 bases remaining between them. Germline assignment: CDR1 MNHEY and CDR2 SVGAGI. CDR3 residues: CASRPSGSNQPQHF. In DNA, the CDR3 is TGTGCCAGCAGGCCCTCGGGGAGCAATCAGCCCCAGCATTTT.

The chain employs TRBV4-3 and TRBJ2-7, with D possibly matching TRBD1 (6 bases). The germline gives CDR1 LGHNA, CDR2 YSLEER. The CDR3 sequence is 16 residues long. Between the trimmed V and J ends, which lost 0 bases and 5 bases, there was a span of 17 bases. The CDR3 protein is CASSQEQGPPTDEQYF. CDR3 nucleotide sequence: TGCGCCAGCAGCCAAGAGCAGGGGCCCCCAACCGACGAGCAGTACTTC.

J is TRBJ1-4 and V is TRBV10-2; TRBD1 is a possible D gene (6 bases). V dropped 7 bases and J dropped 3 bases, with 21 bases sitting between them. Germline-derived CDR1 and CDR2 are WSHSY and SAAADI. The CDR3 length is 17 residues. The CDR3 reads CASMPGTSFGANEKLFF. The CDR3 DNA reads TGCGCCAGCATGCCCGGGACAAGTTTTGGGGCTAATGAAAAACTGTTTTTT.

This chain connects TRBV10-3 to TRBJ1-1; D might be TRBD1 (6 bases). Between the trimmed V and J ends, which lost 2 bases and 1 base, there was a span of 11 bases. CDR3 size: 15 residues. Germline-derived CDR1 and CDR2 are ENHRY and SYGVKD. The chain's CDR3 is CAISEQGPANTEAFF. The CDR3 coding sequence is TGTGCCATCAGTGAGCAGGGGCCGGCGAACACTGAAGCTTTCTTT.

J is TRBJ1-2 and V is TRBV4-1; D perhaps matches TRBD1 (5 bases). The CDR3 totals 15 residues. In germline, CDR1 is MGHRA, CDR2 YSYEKL. Trimming removed 0 bases from V and 4 bases from J, with 12 bases in between. The CDR3 spells CASSQENGGAYGYTF. CDR3 sequence (DNA): TGCGCCAGCAGCCAAGAGAACGGCGGGGCCTATGGCTACACCTTC.

The chain has TRBV6-5 and TRBJ2-7; TRBD2 matches 12 bases. The CDR3 covers 13 residues. Germline CDR1 MNHEY, CDR2 SVGAGI. Losses at the gene ends were 8 bases for V and 6 bases for J; bases not matched to a gene: 5. The CDR3 loop is CASQTSGSLEQYF. CDR3 DNA sequence: TGTGCCAGCCAGACTAGCGGGAGTCTCGAGCAGTACTTC.

The table lists this clone with a count of one. The rearrangement uses TRBV28 and TRBJ1-5; 7 bases fit TRBD1. Trimming cost V 6 bases and J 6 bases; bases outside gene matches: 11. Germline CDR1 is MDHEN and CDR2 is SYDVKM. This CDR3 region has 15 residues. The CDR3 bases are TGTGCCAGCAGGTGGGGACAGAGTAGAAGTCAGCCCCAGCATTTT. Residues: CASRWGQSRSQPQHF. The entire variable domain, with the rest obtained from reference TRBV28 and TRBJ1-5, is as follows: DVKVTQSSRYLVKRTGEKVFLECVQDMDHENMFWYRQDPGLGLRLIYFSYDVKMKEKGDIPEGYSVSREKKERFSLILESASTNQTSMYLCASRWGQSRSQPQHFGDGTRLSIL.

J is TRBJ1-1 and V is TRBV5-1, with D possibly TRBD1 on 6 matching bases. This CDR3 has 13 residues. Trimming stripped 4 bases from V and 1 base from J, with 8 bases between. Germline V gene data show CDR1 as SGHRS and CDR2 as YFSETQ. The CDR3 loop is CASSPGQNTEAFF. The CDR3, as DNA: TGCGCCAGCAGCCCGGGACAGAACACTGAAGCTTTCTTT.

This chain joins TRBV27 and TRBJ2-7; 10 positions match TRBD1. Trimming at V came to 6 bases and at J to 2 bases, leaving 7 bases not matched to a gene. The CDR3 contains 15 residues. The germline V gene has CDR1 MNHEY and CDR2 SMNVEV (reference sequence). The CDR3 bases are TGTGCCAGCAGAAACCCCGGGACAGGGGCCTACGAGCAGTACTTC. Translated, it gives CASRNPGTGAYEQYF.

V usage is TRBV30 and J usage is TRBJ1-2, with D possibly TRBD1 on 5 matching bases. From germline, CDR1 is GTSNPN and CDR2 SVGIG (reference sequence). The V end lost 3 bases, the J end lost 4 bases, and 21 bases lay between the germline ends. The CDR3 length is 16 residues. The CDR3 loop reads CAWRLEGWGRVYGYTF. CDR3 bases: TGTGCCTGGAGGCTGGAGGGATGGGGGAGAGTCTATGGCTACACCTTC.

The J gene is TRBJ1-2, the V gene TRBV5-1, with a tentative D call TRBD1 (6 bases). CDR3 length equals 15 residues. V was shortened by 1 base and J by 8 bases, with 18 bases between the two germline ends. The germline gives CDR1 SGHRS, CDR2 YFSETQ. The CDR3: CASSLTGGALGGYTF. CDR3 bases: TGCGCCAGCAGCTTGACCGGGGGGGCCCTCGGAGGCTACACCTTC. The whole variable domain, remainder taken from reference TRBV5-1 and TRBJ1-2, is KAGVTQTPRYLIKTRGQQVTLSCSPISGHRSVSWYQQTPGQGLQFLFEYFSETQRNKGNFPGRFSGRQFSNSRSEMNVSTLELGDSALYLCASSLTGGALGGYTFGSGTRLTVV.

This clone was seen once. The chain joins TRBV6-5 to TRBJ1-4; D gene ambiguous. V lost 0 bases and J lost 5, with 13 bases in between. CDR1 is MNHEY, CDR2 SVGAGI, per germline. The CDR3 is made up of 16 amino acids. In DNA, the CDR3 is TGTGCCAGCAGTTACTCGCAGGAGGGAGAAAATGAAAAACTGTTTTTT. Its protein product is CASSYSQEGENEKLFF.

V is TRBV10-2 and J is TRBJ2-7; weak D call: TRBD2 (7 bases). Trimming stripped 3 bases from V and 3 bases from J, with 15 bases between. CDR3 size: 15 residues. Germline V gene lookup returns CDR1 WSHSY and CDR2 SAAADI. This CDR3 is CASSDGGAPIYEQYF. The CDR3, as DNA: TGCGCCAGCAGTGATGGGGGGGCTCCGATCTACGAGCAGTACTTC.

V is TRBV2 and J is TRBJ2-6; D perhaps matches TRBD1 (5 bases). Between the trimmed V and J ends, which lost 9 bases and 0 bases, there was a span of 15 bases. This CDR3 has 16 residues. The germline V gene has CDR1 SNHLY and CDR2 FYNNEI. CDR3 region: CARIKTAGSGANVLTF. The CDR3 coding sequence is TGTGCCAGAATTAAGACAGCCGGCTCTGGGGCCAACGTCCTGACTTTC.

The V gene is TRBV9, the J gene TRBJ2-3; TRBD2 matches at 10 bases. This CDR3 is 16 amino acids long. V lost 3 bases and J lost 3; bases outside the gene matches: 7. From germline, CDR1 is SGDLS and CDR2 YYNGEE. The CDR3 protein is CASSAGTSDGTDTQYF. The CDR3 DNA sequence: TGTGCCAGCAGCGCCGGGACTAGCGATGGGACAGATACGCAGTATTTT.

This chain links TRBV9 with TRBJ2-5; 10 bases are a match to TRBD2. CDR1 and CDR2 (germline): SGDLS, YYNGEE. The CDR3 consists of 17 residues. Trimming cost V 4 bases and J 1 base; bases outside gene matches: 10. CDR3 sequence reads: CASSFLAGGTSQETQYF. CDR3 DNA: TGTGCCAGCAGCTTCTTAGCGGGAGGCACTAGCCAAGAGACCCAGTACTTC. Full variable domain (rest looked up from reference TRBV9 and TRBJ2-5): DSGVTQTPKHLITATGQRVTLRCSPRSGDLSVYWYQQSLDQGLQFLIQYYNGEERAKGNILERFSAQQFPDLHSELNLSSLELGDSALYFCASSFLAGGTSQETQYFGPGTRLLVL.

As regards this clone: At the DNA level, this CDR3 is encoded by other sequences in the same sample as well. V and J are TRBV19 and TRBJ1-5, with a tentative D call TRBD1 (5 bases). The CDR3 has 13 residues. The V end lost 8 bases, the J end lost 1 base, and 9 bases lay between the germline ends. Germline CDR1 LNHDA, CDR2 SQIVND (reference sequence). The CDR3 region has the DNA TGTGCCAGTTCAGGACAAAGCAATCAGCCCCAGCATTTT. Its protein product is CASSGQSNQPQHF.

This chain links TRBV9 with TRBJ2-7; 14 bases are a match to TRBD2. The CDR3 is 16 residues long. The germline CDR1 and CDR2 sequences are SGDLS and YYNGEE. Trimming took 4 bases from V and 3 from J; bases not matched to a gene: 6. Written as DNA, the CDR3 is TGTGCCAGCAGCAAGGGACTAGCGGGAGAGGGCTACGAGCAGTACTTC. Translating gives CASSKGLAGEGYEQYF.

This chain uses TRBV6-1 with TRBJ2-1, with TRBD2 identical over 8 bases. The CDR3 has 15 amino acids. Germline CDR1 reads MNHNS; CDR2 reads SASEGT. After removal of 3 bases from V and 8 bases from J, the junction contained 9 bases not matched to a gene. The DNA of the CDR3 is TGTGCCAGCAGTGATAGAGCGGGAGTTCGGGATGAGCAGTTCTTC. It yields the protein CASSDRAGVRDEQFF.

This clone has a count of ten or more. The chain recombines TRBV28 with TRBJ2-2; tentatively, D is TRBD2 (6 bases). The CDR3 covers 16 residues. Germline V gives CDR1 MDHEN, CDR2 SYDVKM. V was cut by 3 bases and J by 5 bases, with 16 bases left in between. CDR3 DNA: TGTGCCAGCAGTTTTCCCCCCCTTGGAGGGACCGGGGAGCTGTTTTTT. Residues: CASSFPPLGGTGELFF.

The chain has TRBV4-1 and TRBJ2-6; 7 bases are a match to TRBD1. Germline V CDR1 and CDR2: MGHRA, YSYEKL. V trimming: 4 bases; J trimming: 2 bases; junction bases outside the gene matches: 14. This CDR3 is built from 19 residues. The CDR3 sequence is CASSLGSHRGRPGANVLTF. The CDR3 DNA follows: TGCGCCAGCAGCCTCGGGTCCCACAGGGGAAGGCCTGGGGCCAACGTCCTGACTTTC.

CDR3 DNA: TGTGCCAGCAGCCCTGGACAGGACGGTCAGCCCCAGCATTTT. As protein: CASSPGQDGQPQHF. The rearrangement links TRBV27 to TRBJ1-5; 7 bases map to TRBD1. Looked up from germline, CDR1 is MNHEY and CDR2 is SMNVEV (reference sequence). V trimming: 6 bases; J trimming: 6 bases; junction bases outside the gene matches: 8. The CDR3 is 14 residues long.

The chain couples TRBV7-6 to TRBJ2-1; 9 nucleotides line up with TRBD2. J was trimmed by 5 bases and V by 5 bases; bases with no gene match: 7. In germline, CDR1 is SGHVS, CDR2 FNYEAQ. The CDR3 totals 15 residues. CDR3 sequence: CASSPEGLANNEQFF. The CDR3 coding sequence is TGTGCCAGCAGCCCCGAGGGACTAGCAAACAATGAGCAGTTCTTC.